The subject of this entry is one TCR beta chain. The target antigen is unknown. The CDR3 contains 14 residues. Germline assignment: CDR1 GTSNPN and CDR2 SVGIG (reference sequence). Trimming left V 4 bases short and J 4 bases short, with 11 bases between. The sample belongs to a study of persistence of HIV-infected CD4 T cells. The overall study: The sample holds CD4+ T cells responsive to CMV or HIV-1 Gag. Multiple blood draws of up to roughly 200 mL, except a couple of donors with single leukapheresis.

This was the immunoSEQ version 4 assay in survey mode. Profiling relied on immunoSEQ multiplex PCR, and the TCRdb table lists in-frame clones only, not all of them. The table has roughly 64,000 clones, 70% to 75% seen once; the top ten hold under 2%. Cells were stimulated with overlapping HIV-1 Gag 15-mer peptides. Memory cells lacking CD40L and CD69 with high CD45RO were sorted. The rearrangement uses TRBV30 and TRBJ1-6; D is undetermined. The source is an adult man with HIV who was CMV-seropositive. The sample in question was CD4+ T cells sorted from PBMCs after approximately 20-hour stimulation, obtained from a patient who received antiretroviral therapy. The CDR3 sequence is CAWTFGIYNSPLHF. The CDR3 coding sequence is TGTGCCTGGACTTTCGGGATTTATAATTCACCCCTCCACTTT.